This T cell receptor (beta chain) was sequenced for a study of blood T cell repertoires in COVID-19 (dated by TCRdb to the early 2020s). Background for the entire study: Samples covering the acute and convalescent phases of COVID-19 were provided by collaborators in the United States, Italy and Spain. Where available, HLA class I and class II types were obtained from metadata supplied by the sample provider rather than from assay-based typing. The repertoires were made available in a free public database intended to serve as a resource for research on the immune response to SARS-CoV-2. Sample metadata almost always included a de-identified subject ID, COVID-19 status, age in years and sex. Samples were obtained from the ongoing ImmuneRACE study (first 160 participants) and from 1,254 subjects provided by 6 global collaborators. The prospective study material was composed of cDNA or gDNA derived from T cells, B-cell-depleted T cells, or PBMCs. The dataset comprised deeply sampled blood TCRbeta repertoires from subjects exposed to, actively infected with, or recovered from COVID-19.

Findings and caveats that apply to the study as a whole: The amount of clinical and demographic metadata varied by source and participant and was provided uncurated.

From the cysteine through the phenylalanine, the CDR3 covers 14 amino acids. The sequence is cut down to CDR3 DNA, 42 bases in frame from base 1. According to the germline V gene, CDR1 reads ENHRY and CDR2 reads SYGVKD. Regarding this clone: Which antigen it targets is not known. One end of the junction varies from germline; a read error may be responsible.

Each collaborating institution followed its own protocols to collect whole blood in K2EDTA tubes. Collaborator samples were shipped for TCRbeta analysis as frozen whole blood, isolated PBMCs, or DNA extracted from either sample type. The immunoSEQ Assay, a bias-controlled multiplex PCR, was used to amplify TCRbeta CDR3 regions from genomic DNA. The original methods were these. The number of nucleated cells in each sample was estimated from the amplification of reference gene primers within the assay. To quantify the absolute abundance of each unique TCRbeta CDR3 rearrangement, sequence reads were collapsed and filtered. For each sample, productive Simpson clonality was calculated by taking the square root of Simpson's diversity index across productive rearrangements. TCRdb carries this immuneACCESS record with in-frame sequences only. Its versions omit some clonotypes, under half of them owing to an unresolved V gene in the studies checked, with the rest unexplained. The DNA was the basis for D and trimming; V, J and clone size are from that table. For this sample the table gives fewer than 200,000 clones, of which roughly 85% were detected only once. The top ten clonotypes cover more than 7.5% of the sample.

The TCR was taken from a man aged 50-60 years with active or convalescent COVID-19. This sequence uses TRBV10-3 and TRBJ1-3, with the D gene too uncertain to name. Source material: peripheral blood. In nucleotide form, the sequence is TGTGCCATCAGTGAGTCGGCACCAACAAACGCCATATATTTT. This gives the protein CAISESAPTNAIYF.